Listed below are T cell receptor beta chains from one sample, sequenced in a study of CD8 T cells in ankylosing spondylitis. In TCRdb, the 5' RACE reads were re-called with MiXCR into one record per CDR3 protein. This table holds about 100,000 distinct CDR3 sequences, about 8.1% found once. Sequenced input: blood, either unsorted or a sorted T cell fraction (not recorded which). The receptor set was obtained from a male donor with ankylosing spondylitis or in good health (not recorded which). Both conserved end residues are part of each CDR3. D genes are given only for firm matches. Size tells how often a clone was seen (once, few, many) or the class of an expanded clone, and some rows leave it out.

clone_size	v_call	d_call	j_call	cdr3_aa	cdr3_nt
NA	TRBV3-1	NA	TRBJ2-7	CASSQEGLENYEQYF	TGTGCCAGCAGCCAAGAGGGACTGGAAAACTACGAGCAGTACTTC
few	TRBV7-6	NA	TRBJ1-2	CASGASAKANYGYTF	TGTGCCAGCGGGGCTTCTGCCAAAGCTAACTATGGCTACACCTTC
NA	TRBV5-1	NA	TRBJ2-3	CASSVAWADTQYF	TGCGCCAGCAGCGTCGCTTGGGCAGATACGCAGTATTTT
NA	TRBV14	NA	TRBJ2-3	CASSRDAVDTQYF	TGTGCCAGCAGCCGGGACGCCGTAGATACGCAGTATTTT
many	TRBV7-9	NA	TRBJ1-1	CASSLQTEAFF	TGTGCCAGCAGCTTACAGACTGAAGCTTTCTTT
many	TRBV5-1	NA	TRBJ2-5	CASSPGTSQETQYF	TGCGCCAGCAGCCCTGGGACTTCTCAAGAGACCCAGTACTTC
NA	TRBV23-1	NA	TRBJ1-2	CASSPSRAQGSDGYTF	TGCGCCAGCAGTCCTTCCCGAGCACAGGGATCGGATGGCTACACCTTC
few	TRBV28	NA	TRBJ2-2	CASSFSGGELFF	TGTGCCAGCAGTTTTTCTGGCGGGGAGCTGTTTTTT
many	TRBV15	NA	TRBJ2-3	CATSGGQLTDTQYF	TGTGCCACCAGCGGCGGACAGCTCACAGATACGCAGTATTTT
many	TRBV20-1	NA	TRBJ1-4	CSATGVEATNEKLFF	TGCAGTGCTACAGGGGTGGAAGCAACTAATGAAAAACTGTTTTTT
many	TRBV12-3/TRBV12-4	TRBD1	TRBJ1-5	CASSLEAGGWYQPQHF	TGTGCCAGCAGTTTAGAGGCAGGGGGCTGGTATCAGCCCCAGCATTTT
few	TRBV12-3/TRBV12-4	NA	TRBJ2-7	CASSRGHGENDEQYF	TGTGCCAGCAGTCGCGGACACGGAGAAAATGACGAGCAGTACTTC
many	TRBV12-3/TRBV12-4	TRBD1	TRBJ2-7	CASSLGQTYEQYF	TGTGCCAGCAGTTTGGGACAGACCTACGAGCAGTACTTC
many	TRBV28	NA	TRBJ2-3	CASTLMDGSGTDTQYF	TGTGCCAGCACCTTGATGGACGGGTCTGGCACAGATACGCAGTATTTT
many	TRBV7-2	NA	TRBJ1-4	CASSLVANEKLFF	TGTGCCAGCAGCTTAGTTGCTAATGAAAAACTGTTTTTT
many	TRBV7-8	NA	TRBJ1-2	CASSFAGSDGYTF	TGTGCCAGCAGCTTTGCGGGGTCTGATGGCTACACCTTC
NA	TRBV9	TRBD2	TRBJ2-1	CASSLSGGAEVWDNEQFF	TGTGCCAGCAGCCTAAGCGGGGGGGCCGAGGTTTGGGACAATGAGCAGTTCTTC
few	TRBV28	NA	TRBJ2-5	CASGRAEKTQYF	TGTGCCAGCGGCCGTGCAGAGAAGACCCAGTACTTC
many	TRBV30	NA	TRBJ1-5	CAWIGWFDFQHF	TGTGCCTGGATCGGGTGGTTTGACTTTCAGCATTTT
few	TRBV4-2	TRBD1	TRBJ2-3	CASSQQTGQASQYF	TGTGCCAGCAGCCAACAAACGGGACAGGCATCGCAGTATTTT
many	TRBV5-1	NA	TRBJ2-7	CASRKGQLFEQYF	TGCGCCAGCAGGAAGGGACAACTGTTCGAGCAGTACTTC
few	TRBV7-2	NA	TRBJ2-3	CASSLFGGTQYF	TGTGCCAGCAGCTTATTTGGCGGTACGCAGTATTTT
NA	TRBV7-6	TRBD2	TRBJ2-7	CASSQAGGLYEQYF	TGTGCCAGCAGCCAAGCGGGGGGACTCTACGAGCAGTACTTC
few	TRBV3-1	NA	TRBJ2-6	CASSQDVSGANVLTF	TGTGCCAGCAGCCAAGACGTCTCTGGGGCCAACGTCCTGACTTTC
many	TRBV5-1	TRBD1	TRBJ2-7	CASSLDGQGVNEQYF	TGCGCCAGCAGCTTGGATGGACAGGGGGTCAACGAGCAGTACTTC
many	TRBV6-1	NA	TRBJ1-6	CASNLNGANNSPLHF	TGTGCCAGCAACTTAAACGGGGCCAATAATTCACCCCTCCACTTT
many	TRBV5-1	TRBD2	TRBJ2-3	CSRAGGKGDTQYF	TGCTCTCGTGCGGGGGGGAAAGGAGATACGCAGTATTTT